The clone carrying this TCR beta chain was detected only a few times. The data derive from a study of blood T cell repertoires in COVID-19. Study-level background: Researchers got acute and convalescent COVID-19 samples from the United States, Italy and Spain.

Germline assignment: CDR1 LNHDA and CDR2 SQIVND (reference sequence). The CDR3 runs 13 residues. V was pared by 4 bases and J by 4 bases, with 7 bases between. Per the original methods: The assay estimated nucleated cells by amplifying reference gene primers. Only in-frame clones appear in the TCRdb table, and some are missing; sequencing was by immunoSEQ multiplex PCR. Clone size and the V and J calls come from that table; the DNA yielded D and trimming. The sample carries 150,000 to 200,000 clones, approximately 83% recorded once. Specimen: peripheral blood. This sequence joins TRBV19 and TRBJ2-2, with D unclear. This TCR derives from a human donor with active or convalescent COVID-19. The donor label of this sample is uncertain. Here the CDR3 DNA reads TGTGCCAGTAGTAACACAGCCACCGGGGAGCTGTTTTTT. Amino acids: CASSNTATGELFF. The whole variable domain, filled in from reference TRBV19 and TRBJ2-2, reads DGGITQSPKYLFRKEGQNVTLSCEQNLNHDAMYWYRQDPGQGLRLIYYSQIVNDFQKGDIAEGYSVSREKKESFPLTVTSAQKNPTAFYLCASSNTATGELFFGEGSRLTVL.